This is a list of T cell receptor beta chains from one sample in a study of vaccination and CD4 T cells after COVID-19. Each CDR3 protein gets one entry after TCRdb re-called the PCR reads with MiXCR. The repertoire holds roughly 23,000 distinct CDR3 sequences, with around two fifths as singletons. No antigen is known for these receptors. Sequencing used CD4+ T cells from blood, cultured in vitro, obtained about 7 months after SARS-CoV-2 vaccination. These receptors were taken from a human donor who had recovered from COVID-19. The CDR3 runs from the conserved cysteine through the conserved F or W. A D gene is named only where the DNA matches it firmly. Clone size is shown for a subset of rows, as once, few, many or a class of expanded clone.

clone_size: .
j_call: TRBJ2-3
v_call: TRBV20-1
d_call: TRBD2
cdr3_nt: TGCAGTGCTGGGACTAGCTGGCCCACAGATACGCAGTATTTT
cdr3_aa: CSAGTSWPTDTQYF

clone_size: .
j_call: TRBJ1-2
v_call: TRBV5-4
d_call: .
cdr3_nt: TGTGCCAGCAGCTCCGGGGGATACCAAAACTATGGCTACACCTTC
cdr3_aa: CASSSGGYQNYGYTF

clone_size: .
j_call: TRBJ2-3
v_call: TRBV7-2
d_call: TRBD2
cdr3_nt: TGTGCCAGCAGCCCTCGCGGGGGGGCGGGAGATTCGGATACGCAGTATTTT
cdr3_aa: CASSPRGGAGDSDTQYF

clone_size: few
j_call: TRBJ2-7
v_call: TRBV19
d_call: TRBD1
cdr3_nt: TGTGCCACCCGGGACAGGAGCTCCTACGAGCAGTACTTC
cdr3_aa: CATRDRSSYEQYF

clone_size: few
j_call: TRBJ2-5
v_call: TRBV18
d_call: TRBD1
cdr3_nt: TGTGCCAGCTCACCACCGGGACAGAAAGAGACCCAGTACTTC
cdr3_aa: CASSPPGQKETQYF

clone_size: .
j_call: TRBJ1-2
v_call: TRBV20-1
d_call: TRBD1
cdr3_nt: TGCAGTGCTGATACCGGGACAGGGTTGGACTATGGCTACACCTTC
cdr3_aa: CSADTGTGLDYGYTF

clone_size: .
j_call: TRBJ2-7
v_call: TRBV28
d_call: TRBD2
cdr3_nt: TGTGCCAGCAGTTTATTGCGGGGGGCCGGGTCCTACGAGCAGTACTTC
cdr3_aa: CASSLLRGAGSYEQYF

clone_size: .
j_call: TRBJ1-6
v_call: TRBV20-1
d_call: .
cdr3_nt: TGCAGTGCTCCCTCTTCGGGAGGGTGGAATTCACCCCTCCACTTT
cdr3_aa: CSAPSSGGWNSPLHF

clone_size: .
j_call: TRBJ2-1
v_call: TRBV7-2
d_call: TRBD1
cdr3_nt: TGTGCCAGCAGCTCCCGGACAGGGCACTCCTACAATGAGCAGTTCTTC
cdr3_aa: CASSSRTGHSYNEQFF

clone_size: .
j_call: TRBJ1-1
v_call: TRBV2
d_call: .
cdr3_nt: TGTGCCAGCAAGATGGAACAGGGCCTCTGGTACACTGAAGCTTTCTTT
cdr3_aa: CASKMEQGLWYTEAFF

clone_size: .
j_call: TRBJ2-5
v_call: TRBV6-5
d_call: TRBD2
cdr3_nt: TGTGCCAGCAGTTACCAACTAGCGGACCAGTACTTC
cdr3_aa: CASSYQLADQYF

clone_size: .
j_call: TRBJ1-1
v_call: TRBV10-3
d_call: .
cdr3_nt: TGTGCCATCAGTGAGAACAGGGTAGATACTGAAGCTTTCTTT
cdr3_aa: CAISENRVDTEAFF

clone_size: medium-sized
j_call: TRBJ1-5
v_call: TRBV7-2
d_call: TRBD1
cdr3_nt: TGTGCCAGCAGCGAAGGGACAGCCGATAATCAGCCCCAGCATTTT
cdr3_aa: CASSEGTADNQPQHF

clone_size: .
j_call: TRBJ2-7
v_call: TRBV7-2
d_call: .
cdr3_nt: TGTGCCAGCAGCTTTTCAACGGGGTCTTCGACCGAGCAGTACTTC
cdr3_aa: CASSFSTGSSTEQYF

clone_size: .
j_call: TRBJ1-1
v_call: TRBV5-5
d_call: .
cdr3_nt: TGTGCCAGCAGTTTCGTTGGTAACACTGAAGCTTTCTTT
cdr3_aa: CASSFVGNTEAFF

clone_size: few
j_call: TRBJ1-2
v_call: TRBV20-1
d_call: .
cdr3_nt: TGCAGTGCTGGAGGGGGGGACCGCGCATTTGGGTATGGCTACACCTTC
cdr3_aa: CSAGGGDRAFGYGYTF

clone_size: .
j_call: TRBJ1-2
v_call: TRBV2
d_call: TRBD1
cdr3_nt: TGTGCCAGCAGCCGTACAGGGGAGAGCGGCTACACCTTC
cdr3_aa: CASSRTGESGYTF

clone_size: .
j_call: TRBJ1-1
v_call: TRBV6-4
d_call: .
cdr3_nt: TGTGCCCGAACCGAAGTCAGAGCTAACACTGAAGCTTTCTTT
cdr3_aa: CARTEVRANTEAFF

clone_size: .
j_call: TRBJ2-5
v_call: TRBV19
d_call: TRBD1
cdr3_nt: TGTGCCAGTAGTATCGGGTACAGGGGGCGCCAAGAGACCCAGTACTTC
cdr3_aa: CASSIGYRGRQETQYF

clone_size: few
j_call: TRBJ2-5
v_call: TRBV20-1
d_call: .
cdr3_nt: TGCAGTGCCCTAGACTCGAGAGAGACCCAGTACTTC
cdr3_aa: CSALDSRETQYF

clone_size: few
j_call: TRBJ1-1
v_call: TRBV27
d_call: .
cdr3_nt: TGTGCCAGCAGTTCTGAAGAAGGGGCGCAGGAGTTCTTT
cdr3_aa: CASSSEEGAQEFF

clone_size: .
j_call: TRBJ2-7
v_call: TRBV24-1
d_call: TRBD1
cdr3_nt: TGTGCCACCAGTGATCCCGGGACAGAACCCTACGAGCAGTACTTC
cdr3_aa: CATSDPGTEPYEQYF

clone_size: .
j_call: TRBJ1-2
v_call: TRBV5-1
d_call: .
cdr3_nt: TGCGCCAGCAGCTTGGCGTATGAGAACTATGGCTACACCTTC
cdr3_aa: CASSLAYENYGYTF

clone_size: .
j_call: TRBJ2-7
v_call: TRBV7-3
d_call: .
cdr3_nt: TGTGCCAGCAGCCGTGACCCCTCAGATGGCGAGCAGTACTTC
cdr3_aa: CASSRDPSDGEQYF

clone_size: few
j_call: TRBJ2-5
v_call: TRBV27
d_call: .
cdr3_nt: TGTGCCAGCAGACGACAGGGAGGAGAGACCCAGTACTTC
cdr3_aa: CASRRQGGETQYF

clone_size: .
j_call: TRBJ2-7
v_call: TRBV11-3
d_call: .
cdr3_nt: TGTGCCAGCAGCAAGAGAGAGGGAGCCAGACACTTC
cdr3_aa: CASSKREGARHF

clone_size: once
j_call: TRBJ1-5
v_call: TRBV11-2
d_call: TRBD1
cdr3_nt: TGTGCCAGCAGCGCGGGACAGGGGGGAGACGGCAATCAGCCCCAGCATTTT
cdr3_aa: CASSAGQGGDGNQPQHF

clone_size: .
j_call: TRBJ2-3
v_call: TRBV7-2
d_call: .
cdr3_nt: TGTGCCAGCAGCGGTCAATTAAGCACAGATACGCAGTATTTT
cdr3_aa: CASSGQLSTDTQYF

clone_size: few
j_call: TRBJ1-1
v_call: TRBV27
d_call: .
cdr3_nt: TGTGCCAGCACCCCCCGGGGGGCGCCGTACGGTGGAGCTTTCTTT
cdr3_aa: CASTPRGAPYGGAFF

clone_size: .
j_call: TRBJ1-2
v_call: TRBV19
d_call: .
cdr3_nt: TGTGCCACCAGCGCGGGTCGGAACTATGGCTACACCTTC
cdr3_aa: CATSAGRNYGYTF

clone_size: few
j_call: TRBJ1-2
v_call: TRBV6-1
d_call: .
cdr3_nt: TGTGCCAGCAGTCCCGGGACTAACTATGGCTACACCTTC
cdr3_aa: CASSPGTNYGYTF

clone_size: .
j_call: TRBJ2-7
v_call: TRBV11-3
d_call: .
cdr3_nt: TGTGCCAGCAGCTCGGGACGCGCTTCCTACGAGCAGTACTTC
cdr3_aa: CASSSGRASYEQYF

clone_size: few
j_call: TRBJ1-1
v_call: TRBV7-3
d_call: .
cdr3_nt: TGTGCCAGCAGCGTCGGAGTAGACACTGAAGCTTTCTTT
cdr3_aa: CASSVGVDTEAFF

clone_size: many
j_call: TRBJ1-2
v_call: TRBV29-1
d_call: .
cdr3_nt: TGCAGCGTTGATAGAGGCTACACCTTC
cdr3_aa: CSVDRGYTF

clone_size: few
j_call: TRBJ2-7
v_call: TRBV20-1
d_call: .
cdr3_nt: TGCAGTGCTAGAAATGGACAGCGGGTCGTCTACGAGCAGTACTTC
cdr3_aa: CSARNGQRVVYEQYF

clone_size: once
j_call: TRBJ2-2
v_call: TRBV6-1
d_call: .
cdr3_nt: TGTGCCAGCAACCTCCTGAACACCGGGGAGCTGTTTTTT
cdr3_aa: CASNLLNTGELFF

clone_size: .
j_call: TRBJ1-5
v_call: TRBV6-2/TRBV6-3
d_call: .
cdr3_nt: TGTGCCAGCAGTTACGGGGGGAGCAATCAGCCCCAGCATTTT
cdr3_aa: CASSYGGSNQPQHF

clone_size: few
j_call: TRBJ2-5
v_call: TRBV29-1
d_call: .
cdr3_nt: TGCAGCGTTGTGCGGGCAGGGAGGGAGACCCAGTACTTC
cdr3_aa: CSVVRAGRETQYF